This T cell receptor beta chain was documented in a study of blood T cell repertoires in COVID-19. Overall study: COVID-19 samples from acute and convalescent phases originated in the United States, Italy and Spain. PBMCs, B-cell-depleted T cells, or T cells provided the cDNA or gDNA that made up the material.

In this sample, this clone turned up a few times. Repertoires were generated with immunoSEQ multiplex PCR, while TCRdb's copy carries only in-frame clones and drops some. Of over 80,000 clones listed, about 71% were seen once; the top ten hold around 4%. This TCR came from a woman in her 50s with acute or convalescent COVID-19. Sequencing was performed on peripheral blood.

The CDR3 DNA follows: TGTGCCAGCAGTTACTCGCCACAGGCCTTTGTGGGCTACACCTTC. It codes for CASSYSPQAFVGYTF. The chain recombines TRBV6-5 with TRBJ1-2; possibly TRBD1 for D (5 bases). The germline gives CDR1 MNHEY, CDR2 SVGAGI. The CDR3 is made up of 15 amino acids. The V and J ends lost 0 bases and 8 bases respectively, with 16 bases between them.